Below, 29 T cell receptor beta chains from the same sample are listed, as sequenced in a study of beta chain features in type 1 diabetes. Study results and limitations: Across all four CD4+ subsets, people with type 1 diabetes showed modestly shorter TCRB CDR3s.

The antigens these receptors bind are not known. Since all of the isolated RNA was reverse transcribed, expressed TCRB transcripts were what got sequenced. Sequencing was performed with immunoSEQ multiplex PCR; in TCRdb, only in-frame clones are kept and a portion is missing. The sample lists a few hundred thousand clones, around 12% occurring once. Specimen: naive CD4+ T cells from blood. The receptor source for this set is a young woman with type 1 diabetes.

The chain links TRBV7-9 to TRBJ2-4; TRBD1 is a possible D gene (5 bases). The germline V gene has CDR1 SEHNR and CDR2 FQNEAQ (reference sequence). V was cut by 1 base and J by 12 bases, with 19 bases left in between. The CDR3 has 15 amino acids. The CDR3: CASSLEGSLWGGQYF. CDR3 DNA: TGTGCCAGCAGCTTAGAGGGATCCCTATGGGGCGGTCAGTACTTC.

This clone occurred a few times. The V and J genes are TRBV10-3 and TRBJ1-1, with D unresolved. This CDR3 contains 14 residues. CDR1 is ENHRY and CDR2 is SYGVKD in the germline V gene. V shed 6 bases and J shed 5 bases, with 16 bases lying between them. CDR3 DNA: TGTGCCATCAGGCCCTCAGATAGCGGGACTGAAGCTTTCTTT. Protein: CAIRPSDSGTEAFF.

This clone was found a few times. The chain recombines TRBV29-1 with TRBJ2-7, with 12 bases fitting TRBD1. CDR3 length equals 15 residues. Unmatched junction bases numbered 6, after V lost 3 bases and J lost 3 bases. Germline CDR1 is SQVTM and CDR2 is ANQGSEA. The CDR3 sequence: CSVEGGQGANYEQYF. The CDR3 nucleotides read TGCAGCGTTGAGGGGGGACAGGGGGCAAACTACGAGCAGTACTTC.

The chain links TRBV11-2 to TRBJ1-2; possible D gene TRBD1, 6 bases. V dropped 5 bases and J dropped 4 bases, with 14 bases sitting between them. The CDR3 extends over 14 amino acids. Per germline, CDR1 SGHAT and CDR2 FQNNGV. Written as DNA, the CDR3 is TGTGCCAGCAGCAGACAGACAGGTTTCTATGGCTACACCTTC. As protein: CASSRQTGFYGYTF.

The table lists this clone with a few counts. V and J are TRBV20-1 and TRBJ2-1, with D hard to call. Looked up from germline, CDR1 is DFQATT and CDR2 is SNEGSKA (reference sequence). Trimming stripped 3 bases from V and 3 bases from J, with 3 bases between. This CDR3 comprises 11 residues. The CDR3 here is CSASIYNEQFF. DNA of the CDR3: TGCAGTGCTAGTATCTACAATGAGCAGTTCTTC.

This clone was seen a few times. Written as DNA, the CDR3 is TGCAGCGTTGCCGGGACAACCATGAACACTGAAGCTTTCTTT. Translating it yields CSVAGTTMNTEAFF. The chain recombines TRBV29-1 with TRBJ1-1; TRBD1 is a possible D gene (6 bases). CDR3 size: 14 residues. V dropped 4 bases and J dropped 0 bases, with 12 bases sitting between them. Germline assignment: CDR1 SQVTM and CDR2 ANQGSEA.

The chain couples TRBV11-1 to TRBJ1-2; maybe TRBD1 (6 bases). Per the germline V gene, CDR1 is SGHAT and CDR2 is FQDESV (reference sequence). Deletions cut 3 bases from V and 4 bases from J, with 6 bases between. The CDR3 runs 12 residues. This CDR3 is CASSLDSYGYTF. In DNA, the CDR3 is TGTGCCAGCAGCTTGGACAGCTATGGCTACACCTTC.

This clone was picked up a small number of times. The chain uses TRBV6-4 and TRBJ1-2, with 9 bases that match TRBD1. The germline V gene has CDR1 MRHNA and CDR2 SNTAGT. V shed 4 bases, J shed 7 bases, and the junction held 7 bases outside the gene matches. The CDR3 loop spans 14 amino acids. The CDR3 region has the DNA TGTGCCAGCAGTGCAACAGGGGGCCGCCTTGGCTACACCTTC. Amino acid sequence: CASSATGGRLGYTF.

In its sample, this clone was seen a few times. This chain connects TRBV30 to TRBJ2-7; 7 nucleotides match TRBD2. This CDR3 has 13 residues. Germline V gene lookup returns CDR1 GTSNPN and CDR2 SVGIG (reference sequence). V trimming: 1 base; J trimming: 4 bases; junction bases outside the gene matches: 4. The CDR3: CAWSAEAGYEQYF. The DNA of the CDR3 is TGTGCCTGGAGTGCGGAAGCGGGGTACGAGCAGTACTTC.

The chain employs TRBV5-1 and TRBJ2-1, with TRBD2 identical over 11 bases. Germline assignment: CDR1 SGHRS and CDR2 YFSETQ. The junction had 3 bases not matched to a gene; V was cut back by 5 bases and J by 8 bases. This CDR3 spans 13 amino acids. The DNA of the CDR3 is TGCGCCAGCAGTGGACTAGCGGGCCATGAGCAGTTCTTC. It translates to CASSGLAGHEQFF. Combining the CDR3 with reference TRBV5-1 and TRBJ2-1 gives the whole variable domain KAGVTQTPRYLIKTRGQQVTLSCSPISGHRSVSWYQQTPGQGLQFLFEYFSETQRNKGNFPGRFSGRQFSNSRSEMNVSTLELGDSALYLCASSGLAGHEQFFGPGTRLTVL.

J is TRBJ1-1 and V is TRBV18, with D hard to call. Germline V CDR1 and CDR2: KGHSH, LQKENI. Deletions cut 6 bases from V and 4 bases from J, with 15 bases between. The CDR3 contains 14 residues. The CDR3 region has the DNA TGTGCCAGCTCGAAAGCTGCCCCAGGCACTGAAGCTTTCTTT. Protein: CASSKAAPGTEAFF. Filled out from reference TRBV18 and TRBJ1-1, the complete variable domain reads NAGVMQNPRHLVRRRGQEARLRCSPMKGHSHVYWYRQLPEEGLKFMVYLQKENIIDESGMPKERFSAEFPKEGPSILRIQQVVRGDSAAYFCASSKAAPGTEAFFGQGTRLTVV.

The chain has TRBV29-1 and TRBJ2-2; 13 bases fit TRBD2. V lost 6 bases to trimming and J lost 1 base; unmatched junction nucleotides: 17. There are 20 residues in the CDR3. Per germline, CDR1 SQVTM and CDR2 ANQGSEA. The CDR3 nucleotides are TGCAGCGTGACGGTGAGGCCGGGACTAGCGGGGTGGCGGAACACCGGGGAGCTGTTTTTT. This codes for CSVTVRPGLAGWRNTGELFF.

The rearrangement uses TRBV28 and TRBJ1-1, with TRBD1 as a possible D gene (6 bases). This CDR3 spans 17 amino acids. Germline CDR1 reads MDHEN; CDR2 reads SYDVKM. Trimming took off 2 bases at V and 0 bases at J, with 16 bases between the two ends. In DNA form, the CDR3 reads TGTGCCAGCAGTTTAGACAGGTGGGGATACATGAACACTGAAGCTTTCTTT. It yields the protein CASSLDRWGYMNTEAFF.

The V gene is TRBV7-2, the J gene TRBJ2-1; TRBD2 agrees at 7 bases. The trim removed 5 bases at V and 8 bases at J, leaving 9 bases unmatched. The CDR3 is made up of 14 amino acids. The germline CDR1 and CDR2 sequences are SGHTA and FQGNSA. The chain's CDR3 is CASSPSGATDEQFF. Written as DNA, the CDR3 is TGTGCCAGCAGCCCAAGCGGGGCCACCGATGAGCAGTTCTTC.

The chain recombines TRBV5-1 with TRBJ2-1; perhaps TRBD1 as D (6 bases). The CDR3 is made up of 17 amino acids. The V and J ends lost 2 bases and 8 bases respectively, with 23 bases between them. CDR1 is SGHRS and CDR2 is YFSETQ in the germline V gene. As DNA, the CDR3 is TGCGCCAGCAGCTTACCCCTGGGGCAGGGGTGGGGCGATGAGCAGTTCTTC. This translates into CASSLPLGQGWGDEQFF. Full variable domain (outside the CDR3, taken from reference TRBV5-1 and TRBJ2-1): KAGVTQTPRYLIKTRGQQVTLSCSPISGHRSVSWYQQTPGQGLQFLFEYFSETQRNKGNFPGRFSGRQFSNSRSEMNVSTLELGDSALYLCASSLPLGQGWGDEQFFGPGTRLTVL.

This clone was detected a few times. The chain joins TRBV2 to TRBJ1-5; D is uncertain. Trimming took off 5 bases at V and 3 bases at J, with 11 bases between the two ends. This CDR3 region has 14 residues. Germline CDR1 reads SNHLY; CDR2 reads FYNNEI. The chain's CDR3 is CASSLSTVNQPQHF. CDR3 coding DNA: TGTGCCAGCAGTCTCTCCACAGTCAATCAGCCCCAGCATTTT.

This clone appeared a few times. This chain connects TRBV18 to TRBJ1-1; D possibly corresponds to TRBD1 (5 bases). CDR1 is KGHSH and CDR2 is LQKENI in the germline V gene. V gave up 3 bases and J gave up 7 bases, with 18 bases separating them. The CDR3 loop spans 15 amino acids. CDR3 nucleotides: TGTGCCAGCTCACCCCAAGGGGAGGGGCTTAATGAAGCTTTCTTT. It specifies CASSPQGEGLNEAFF. Using reference TRBV18 and TRBJ1-1 for the parts outside the CDR3, the full variable domain is NAGVMQNPRHLVRRRGQEARLRCSPMKGHSHVYWYRQLPEEGLKFMVYLQKENIIDESGMPKERFSAEFPKEGPSILRIQQVVRGDSAAYFCASSPQGEGLNEAFFGQGTRLTVV.

The rearrangement links TRBV7-9 to TRBJ2-4, with D possibly being TRBD2 (6 bases). The CDR3 length is 12 residues. The germline V gene has CDR1 SEHNR and CDR2 FQNEAQ (reference sequence). The V end was cut by 10 bases, the J end by 5 bases, with 12 bases between. CDR3 amino acids: CATNKRENIQYF. CDR3 nucleotides: TGTGCCACCAACAAGCGGGAAAACATTCAGTACTTC.

In this sample, this clone turned up once. This sequence joins TRBV27 and TRBJ2-1; 15 nucleotides agree with TRBD2. V dropped 6 bases and J dropped 1; count of bases not matched to a gene: 1. This CDR3 contains 16 residues. Germline lookup yields CDR1 MNHEY and CDR2 SMNVEV (reference sequence). The DNA of the CDR3 is TGTGCCAGCAGGGGGACTAGCGGGAGGTCCTACAATGAGCAGTTCTTC. It codes for CASRGTSGRSYNEQFF.

This clone has just a few counts. The chain joins TRBV18 to TRBJ1-1; the match to TRBD1 covers 10 bases. This CDR3 comprises 16 residues. Looked up from germline, CDR1 is KGHSH and CDR2 is LQKENI. Unmatched junction bases numbered 10, after V lost 6 bases and J lost 3 bases. DNA for the CDR3: TGTGCCAGCTCCCGGGGGACAGGGGTCTCGGACACTGAAGCTTTCTTT. It translates to CASSRGTGVSDTEAFF.

This clone was observed a few times. The V call is TRBV2, the J call TRBJ2-3, with TRBD1 matching over 9 bases. Germline CDR1 is SNHLY and CDR2 is FYNNEI. After removal of 3 bases from V and 14 bases from J, the junction contained 6 bases not matched to a gene. This CDR3 is 12 amino acids long. CDR3 loop: CASSDRDRVRYF. DNA of the CDR3: TGTGCCAGCAGTGACAGGGACAGGGTTCGGTATTTT.

This clone has just a few counts. V is TRBV28 and J is TRBJ1-3; D is uncertain. The germline gives CDR1 MDHEN, CDR2 SYDVKM. The V end lost 5 bases, the J end lost 3 bases, and 5 bases lay between the germline ends. This CDR3 contains 12 residues. The CDR3 coding sequence is TGTGCCAGCAGTCACAATGGAAACACCATATATTTT. Translating gives CASSHNGNTIYF.

The chain carries TRBV4-2 and TRBJ1-2; 7 bases map to TRBD1. CDR1 and CDR2 from the germline V gene are LGHNA and YNFKEQ. Trimming removed 4 bases from V and 8 bases from J; junction bases left unmatched: 10. The CDR3 is 14 amino acids. CDR3 DNA: TGTGCCAGCAGCCTAGACAGGGTGGGGAGGGGCTACACCTTC. Amino acids: CASSLDRVGRGYTF.

This chain uses TRBV5-1 with TRBJ2-5; maybe TRBD1 (7 bases). The CDR3 covers 13 residues. V lost 4 bases to trimming and J lost 5 bases, with 12 bases between them. Germline CDR1 and CDR2: SGHRS and YFSETQ. The CDR3 DNA reads TGCGCCAGCAGCCACCAGGGGGGCGAGACCCAGTACTTC. It translates to CASSHQGGETQYF.

This clone has only a few counts. CDR3 residues: CASSYVRTGEYF. Here the CDR3 DNA reads TGTGCCAGCAGTTACGTACGGACAGGGGAATACTTC. The rearrangement joins TRBV28 to TRBJ2-7, with 9 bases aligning to TRBD1. This CDR3 is 12 amino acids long. V dropped 4 bases and J dropped 13; count of bases not matched to a gene: 8. Germline V CDR1 and CDR2: MDHEN, SYDVKM.

The rearrangement joins TRBV5-4 to TRBJ2-7; TRBD2 agrees at 8 bases. CDR1 and CDR2 from the germline V gene are SGHNT and YYREEE (reference sequence). This CDR3 comprises 14 residues. V lost 10 bases, J lost 2 bases, and 11 bases stayed unmatched. The CDR3 sequence: CALSRGGNAYEQYF. The CDR3 DNA reads as TGTGCCTTGTCCCGGGGGGGGAATGCCTACGAGCAGTACTTC.

J is TRBJ2-5 and V is TRBV19; tentatively, D is TRBD2 (7 bases). The V gene lost 1 base and the J gene lost 4 bases, with 10 bases spanning the gap. Germline V gives CDR1 LNHDA, CDR2 SQIVND (reference sequence). CDR3 length: 14 residues. The CDR3 loop reads CASSIGGGRETQYF. The CDR3 bases are TGTGCCAGTAGTATAGGGGGGGGCCGAGAGACCCAGTACTTC.

The chain has TRBV27 and TRBJ2-2; TRBD2 matches 9 bases. The trim removed 3 bases at V and 4 bases at J, leaving 3 bases unmatched. The CDR3 extends over 15 amino acids. Germline loops: CDR1 MNHEY, CDR2 SMNVEV (reference sequence). This CDR3 is CASSLGGRATGELFF. In nucleotides, the CDR3 is TGTGCCAGCAGTTTGGGCGGGAGGGCCACCGGGGAGCTGTTTTTT.

This clone showed up just a few times. DNA for the CDR3: TGTGCCAGCAGCTTTAGCGAATCGGAGACCCAGTACTTC. It translates to CASSFSESETQYF. This chain links TRBV7-3 with TRBJ2-5, with D possibly matching TRBD2 (5 bases). CDR1 is SGHTA, CDR2 FQGTGA, per germline. V lost 3 bases, J lost 5 bases, and 10 bases lay in between. This CDR3 region has 13 residues.